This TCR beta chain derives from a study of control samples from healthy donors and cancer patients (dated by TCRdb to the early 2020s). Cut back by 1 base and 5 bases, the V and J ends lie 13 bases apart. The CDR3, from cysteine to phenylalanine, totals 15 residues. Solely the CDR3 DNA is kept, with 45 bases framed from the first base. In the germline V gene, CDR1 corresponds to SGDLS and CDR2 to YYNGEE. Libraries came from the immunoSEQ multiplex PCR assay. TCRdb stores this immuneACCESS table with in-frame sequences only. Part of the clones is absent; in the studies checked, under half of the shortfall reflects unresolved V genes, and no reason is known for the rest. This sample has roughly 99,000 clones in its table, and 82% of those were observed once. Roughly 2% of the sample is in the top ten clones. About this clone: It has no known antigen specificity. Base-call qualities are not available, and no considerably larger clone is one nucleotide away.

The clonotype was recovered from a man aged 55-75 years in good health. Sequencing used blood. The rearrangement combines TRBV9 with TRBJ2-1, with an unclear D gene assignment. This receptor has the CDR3 CASSVLSNPHNEQFF. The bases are TGTGCCAGCAGCGTATTGTCTAATCCACACAATGAGCAGTTCTTC.